This T cell receptor (beta chain) was sequenced in a study of T-cell reconstitution after alpha-beta-depleted transplantation in children. The CDR3 spans 18 residues. Germline-derived CDR1 and CDR2 are LGHDT and YNNKEL (reference sequence). V shed 11 bases and J 6 bases; nucleotides not matched to a gene: 19. Preparation of the TCRbeta library involved a method that used unique molecular identifiers. TCRdb independently ran MiXCR on the PCR reads; one entry per CDR3 protein. This sample carries 220,000 or so distinct CDR3 sequences, just under 8.5% of them seen once, and the ten largest clones take 5% to 8%.

The sequencing used PBMCs, mostly from graft donor cells, collected 180 days after TCRalphabeta/CD19-depleted stem cell transplant. V gene TRBV3-1 combines with J gene TRBJ2-3, with 14 nucleotides matching TRBD2. The source of this sequence is a male patient between 10 and 17 years old who had a stem cell transplant for acute lymphoblastic leukemia, so the T cells may come from the graft donor. CDR3 DNA: TGTGCCTCCTGGGGGCGGACTAGCGGGGGGTTCAGTCATGATACGCAGTATTTT. This translates into CASWGRTSGGFSHDTQYF.